The 27 T cell receptor beta chains presented below share a single source sample, sequenced in a study of regulatory T cells in long-lasting Graves disease. Both iRepertoire HTBI primers and Arm-PCR of CDR3 regions were used to build the TCR beta libraries. TCRdb ran MiXCR on the multiplex PCR reads and lists one entry per CDR3 protein. The table records approximately 560,000 distinct CDR3 sequences, around 15% of them present only once. Time point here: newly diagnosed GD, antithyroid drugs for less than 3 months. Isolated PBMC RNA provided the starting material for the TCR library. The same specimen was also included in a second study, on T cells in Graves' hyperthyroidism and ophthalmopathy.

The source material was peripheral blood mononuclear cells (PBMCs), sampled at new diagnosis, from a patient treated with antithyroid drugs. The receptors come from a man younger than 35 with Graves disease.

The rearrangement uses TRBV19 and TRBJ1-1; D perhaps matches TRBD1 (5 bases). Germline CDR1 reads LNHDA; CDR2 reads SQIVND (reference sequence). The CDR3 has 16 residues. V gave up 6 bases and J gave up 5 bases, with 22 bases separating them. CDR3 loop: CASRSPLRDRSTEAFF. The CDR3, as DNA: TGTGCCAGTAGATCCCCACTCCGGGACCGGAGTACTGAAGCTTTCTTT.

The J gene is TRBJ1-1, the V gene TRBV20-1, with 7 bases aligning to TRBD1. The germline V gene encodes CDR1 DFQATT and CDR2 SNEGSKA (reference sequence). The V gene end was trimmed by 0 bases and the J gene end by 1 base; junction bases not matched to a gene: 5. This CDR3 is 15 amino acids long. CDR3 DNA sequence: TGCAGTGCTAGAGATGGGAGACAGGGGAACACTGAAGCTTTCTTT. Translated: CSARDGRQGNTEAFF.

The genes are TRBV6-2 or TRBV6-3 and TRBJ1-1; 8 nucleotides agree with TRBD1. This CDR3 is 20 amino acids long. The germline V gene encodes CDR1 MNHEY and CDR2 SVGEGT. The V and J ends lost 2 bases and 0 bases, in that order; junction bases with no gene match: 17. Here the CDR3 DNA reads TGTGCCAGCAGTTACCCACCACGTAGGACAGGGAAGAGGATGAACACTGAAGCTTTCTTT. Its protein is CASSYPPRRTGKRMNTEAFF.

The sample holds many counts of this clonotype. V usage is TRBV15 and J usage is TRBJ1-1; possibly TRBD1 for D (5 bases). The V gene's germline CDR1 is LNHNV and CDR2 YYDKDF (reference sequence). Between the trimmed V and J ends, which lost 6 bases and 3 bases, there was a span of 11 bases. The CDR3 is 13 residues long. Here the CDR3 DNA reads TGTGCCACCAGGGGACCCAGAGACACTGAAGCTTTCTTT. Protein sequence: CATRGPRDTEAFF.

This clonotype was counted many times. This rearrangement joins TRBV27 to TRBJ2-1, with D possibly matching TRBD1 (6 bases). Germline V lookup: CDR1 MNHEY, CDR2 SMNVEV (reference sequence). The germline V and J ends were trimmed by 2 bases and 1 base, with 12 bases remaining between them. CDR3 size: 16 residues. CDR3 loop: CASSLKGGVSYNEQFF. The DNA for the CDR3 is TGTGCCAGCAGTTTAAAAGGGGGAGTTTCCTACAATGAGCAGTTCTTC.

The chain uses TRBV20-1 and TRBJ2-3; 13 positions agree with TRBD2. The CDR3 totals 15 residues. CDR1 DFQATT and CDR2 SNEGSKA come from the germline V gene (reference sequence). V dropped 6 bases and J dropped 1; count of bases not matched to a gene: 4. CDR3 sequence (DNA): TGCAGTGCGCAGGGGACTAGCGGGGGCACAGATACGCAGTATTTT. Translation gives CSAQGTSGGTDTQYF.

In its sample, this clonotype was seen a few times. The junction differs from germline at one of its ends, possibly a read error. The chain employs TRBV15 and TRBJ2-2; D may be TRBD2 (6 bases). The CDR3 is 17 amino acids. The germline V gene has CDR1 LNHNV and CDR2 YYDKDF (reference sequence). CDR3 DNA: TGTGCCACCAGCAGATTATTGGACACATCTCTCACCGGGGGGCTGTTTTTT. Protein sequence: CATSRLLDTSLTGGLFF.

The chain couples TRBV5-1 to TRBJ1-1, with D uncertain. The CDR3 spans 15 residues. The germline gives CDR1 SGHRS, CDR2 YFSETQ. Trimming left V 3 bases short and J 0 bases short, with 12 bases between. The CDR3 DNA is TGCGCCAGCAGCTCGGCCACGGGAATGAACACTGAAGCTTTCTTT. This translates into CASSSATGMNTEAFF.

This chain links TRBV18 with TRBJ1-3; D is undetermined. The CDR3 has 16 residues. Trimming cost V 0 bases and J 0 bases, with 9 bases left between them. Germline values: CDR1 KGHSH, CDR2 LQKENI. In DNA, the CDR3 is TGTGCCAGCTCACCACCGGTGGGGTTCTCTGGAAACACCATATATTTT. This translates into CASSPPVGFSGNTIYF.

On this clonotype: Germline and junction disagree at one end, which may indicate a read error. The chain uses TRBV7-3 and TRBJ2-1; D unclear. The J call may be faulty, since TRBJ2-5 better matches the DNA end. The CDR3 has 14 residues. Germline V gene data show CDR1 as SGHTA and CDR2 as FQGTGA. CDR3: CASSRGTIQEAQYF. CDR3 sequence (DNA): TGCGCCAGCAGTCGAGGTACCATCCAAGAGGCCCAGTACTTC.

The CDR3 loop reads CASSSGLADPPDTQYF. CDR3 sequence (DNA): TGTGCCAGCAGCTCGGGACTAGCGGACCCACCAGATACGCAGTATTTT. The chain links TRBV11-2 to TRBJ2-3; 11 bases agree with TRBD2. Germline CDR1 SGHAT, CDR2 FQNNGV. This CDR3 spans 16 amino acids. V gave up 4 bases and J gave up 4 bases; unmatched junction bases: 7.

This clonotype has only a few counts. The rearrangement joins TRBV15 to TRBJ1-2, with TRBD1 identical over 7 bases. The length of the CDR3 is 15 residues. Germline V gives CDR1 LNHNV, CDR2 YYDKDF (reference sequence). Trimming at V came to 2 bases and at J to 3 bases, leaving 6 bases not matched to a gene. The CDR3 DNA is TGTGCCACCAGCAGAACGACAGGGTTTGACTATGGCTACACCTTC. This gives the protein CATSRTTGFDYGYTF. The full variable domain, with the rest looked up from reference TRBV15 and TRBJ1-2, is DAMVIQNPRYQVTQFGKPVTLSCSQTLNHNVMYWYQQKSSQAPKLLFHYYDKDFNNEADTPDNFQSRRPNTSFCFLDIRSPGLGDTAMYLCATSRTTGFDYGYTFGSGTRLTVV.

Many counts were recorded for this clonotype. The gene calls are TRBV12-3 or TRBV12-4 and TRBJ2-1, with 7 nucleotides matching TRBD2. After removal of 6 bases from V and 7 bases from J, the junction contained 15 bases not matched to a gene. The CDR3 totals 16 residues. The CDR3 reads CASRGLAGGTLNEQFF. The DNA of the CDR3 is TGTGCCAGCAGGGGCTTAGCGGGCGGGACCTTGAATGAGCAGTTCTTC.

On this clonotype itself: Germline and junction disagree at one end, which may indicate a read error. The CDR3 sequence is CAGSSSRGLRETQYF. DNA for the CDR3: TGTGCCGGCAGTTCTTCCAGGGGGCTTCGGGAGACCCAGTACTTC. The chain uses TRBV6-9 and TRBJ2-5, with 8 positions matching TRBD1. The CDR3 consists of 15 residues. CDR1 MNHGY and CDR2 SVAAGI come from the germline V gene.

The table lists this clonotype with many counts. The chain recombines TRBV28 with TRBJ2-7, with TRBD1 matching over 7 bases. Germline CDR1 and CDR2: MDHEN and SYDVKM. Trimming cost V 7 bases and J 2 bases; bases outside gene matches: 11. The CDR3 covers 15 residues. CDR3 sequence: CASTSPDRTTYEQYF. The CDR3 coding sequence is TGTGCCAGCACTTCCCCGGACAGGACAACCTACGAGCAGTACTTC.

This clonotype has more than one count but fewer than ten. The gene calls are TRBV9 and TRBJ1-1; TRBD1 agrees at 7 bases. The CDR3 sequence is 13 residues long. The V and J ends lost 4 bases and 7 bases, in that order; junction bases with no gene match: 7. Germline assignment: CDR1 SGDLS and CDR2 YYNGEE. In nucleotides, the CDR3 is TGTGCCAGCAGCCCAAGACAGGGCGTTGAAGCTTTCTTT. Protein sequence: CASSPRQGVEAFF.

The sample holds many counts of this clonotype. This rearrangement joins TRBV29-1 to TRBJ2-5; possible D gene TRBD2, 6 bases. V shed 4 bases and J shed 5 bases, with 17 bases lying between them. Per the germline V gene, CDR1 is SQVTM and CDR2 is ANQGSEA. The CDR3 spans 14 residues. The chain's CDR3 is CSVAVRRGPETQYF. The DNA for the CDR3 is TGCAGCGTTGCTGTCAGGAGGGGCCCCGAGACCCAGTACTTC.

This clonotype occurred many times. The chain combines TRBV11-2 with TRBJ2-1; D is unclear. Looked up from germline, CDR1 is SGHAT and CDR2 is FQNNGV. V was cut by 1 base and J by 7 bases, with 11 bases left in between. The CDR3 runs to 14 residues. The CDR3 nucleotides are TGTGCCAGCAGCTTAGCCTCAGCAGCGAATGAGCAGTTCTTC. Protein product: CASSLASAANEQFF.

This clonotype came up a few times. V and J are TRBV3-1 and TRBJ2-7; D might be TRBD2 (5 bases). This CDR3 region has 14 residues. CDR1 and CDR2 from the germline V gene are LGHDT and YNNKEL (reference sequence). Trimming took off 4 bases at V and 3 bases at J, with 13 bases between the two ends. In DNA form, the CDR3 reads TGTGCCAGCAGCCCGACTACGCAGGACTACGAGCAGTACTTC. The encoded protein is CASSPTTQDYEQYF.

A note on this clonotype: A read error may explain this, as a much larger clone is one base away. The rearrangement joins TRBV10-1 to TRBJ2-3; maybe TRBD2 (7 bases). The end of the DNA aligns better with TRBJ2-1, so the J call may be wrong. From germline, CDR1 is WNHNN and CDR2 SYGVQD (reference sequence). The CDR3 contains 16 residues. CDR3 DNA: TGCGCCAGCAGTGAGTTGGGGCGGGGGCGAACTAATGAGCAGTTCTTC. Protein product: CASSELGRGRTNEQFF.

In this sample, this clonotype turned up a few times. The J gene is TRBJ2-2, the V gene TRBV24-1; D is tentatively TRBD1 or TRBD2 (5 bases each). Trimming removed 10 bases from V and 4 bases from J, with 9 bases in between. The CDR3 covers 12 residues. Germline V gene lookup returns CDR1 KGHDR and CDR2 SFDVKD. Written as DNA, the CDR3 is TGTGCCACAAGGGGACCCACCGGGGAGCTGTTTTTT. It specifies CATRGPTGELFF.

This clonotype has a count of ten or more. The chain uses TRBV11-1 and TRBJ1-1; 7 bases match TRBD1. The CDR3 runs to 16 residues. V gave up 3 bases and J gave up 6 bases; unmatched junction bases: 13. Germline V gives CDR1 SGHAT, CDR2 FQDESV (reference sequence). The CDR3 DNA is TGTGCCAGCAGCTTTACCCAACAACAGGGGACGGCTGAAGCTTTCTTT. Amino acid sequence: CASSFTQQQGTAEAFF. Variable domain in full (rest from reference TRBV11-1 and TRBJ1-1): EAEVAQSPRYKITEKSQAVAFWCDPISGHATLYWYRQILGQGPELLVQFQDESVVDDSQLPKDRFSAERLKGVDSTLKIQPAELGDSAMYLCASSFTQQQGTAEAFFGQGTRLTVV.

This clonotype was counted a few times. V is TRBV2 and J is TRBJ2-5, with D tentatively TRBD2 (5 bases). With 4 bases removed from V and 1 base from J, the gap between germline ends came to 13 bases. The CDR3 length is 15 residues. Germline CDR1 reads SNHLY; CDR2 reads FYNNEI. The DNA for the CDR3 is TGTGCCAGCAGTGGCCGTGCGGGCCCCCAAGAGACCCAGTACTTC. It encodes CASSGRAGPQETQYF.

This clonotype was counted at least ten times. This chain joins TRBV27 and TRBJ1-5; unclear D gene. This CDR3 is 14 amino acids long. With 2 bases removed from V and 5 bases from J, the gap between germline ends came to 10 bases. Germline-derived CDR1 and CDR2 are MNHEY and SMNVEV (reference sequence). The DNA for the CDR3 is TGTGCCAGCAGTTTACGAGGGAGAGATCAGCCCCAGCATTTT. As protein: CASSLRGRDQPQHF.

This clonotype showed up many times. The J gene is TRBJ2-7, the V gene TRBV6-1, with 13 bases matching TRBD2. This CDR3 is 15 amino acids long. With V trimmed by 8 bases and J by 2 bases, 6 bases remained unmatched. Per germline, CDR1 MNHNS and CDR2 SASEGT. The CDR3 reads CASGRTSGSTYEQYF. DNA for the CDR3: TGTGCCAGCGGCCGGACTAGCGGGAGTACCTACGAGCAGTACTTC.

In this sample, this clonotype turned up many times. This sequence joins TRBV7-2 and TRBJ2-5; TRBD1 matches 7 bases. V was clipped by 4 bases and J by 5 bases; unmatched bases: 7. The V gene's germline CDR1 is SGHTA and CDR2 FQGNSA. The CDR3 sequence is 14 residues long. CDR3 amino acids: CASSSQGFAETQYF. The CDR3, as DNA: TGTGCCAGCAGCTCACAGGGGTTTGCGGAGACCCAGTACTTC.

This clonotype was counted at least ten times. This chain uses TRBV3-1 with TRBJ1-1; 11 bases map to TRBD1. Unmatched junction bases numbered 5, after V lost 3 bases and J lost 5 bases. There are 15 residues in the CDR3. CDR1 and CDR2 (germline): LGHDT, YNNKEL (reference sequence). The CDR3 DNA is TGTGCCAGCAGCCAGACGGGGACAGGGGGAACTGAAGCTTTCTTT. This translates into CASSQTGTGGTEAFF.